Described below is a single T cell receptor beta chain sequence and its context. Clones were read by immunoSEQ multiplex PCR, and TCRdb kept only the in-frame ones, dropping some. Seen here are a few hundred thousand clones, 80% to 90% observed once, and the top ten hold 6.2%. This sample is part of a study of blood T cell repertoires in COVID-19. At the level of the study: COVID-19 samples from acute and convalescent phases originated in the United States, Italy and Spain. PBMCs, B-cell-depleted T cells, or T cells provided the cDNA or gDNA that made up the material.

From germline, CDR1 is SGHTS and CDR2 YDEGEE. Trimming at V came to 5 bases and at J to 6 bases, leaving 12 bases not matched to a gene. This CDR3 is 16 amino acids long. Sequencing was performed on peripheral blood. The chain is built from TRBV5-8 and TRBJ2-1; TRBD1 matches 9 bases. The clonotype comes from a man aged 55 to 70 with acute or convalescent COVID-19. The CDR3 region has the DNA TGTGCCAGCAGTTACTATTCCGGGACAGGGAGCAATGAGCAGTTCTTC. This translates into CASSYYSGTGSNEQFF.